What follows are 27 T cell receptor beta chains derived from one specimen sequenced in a study of blood T cell repertoires in COVID-19. Sequenced by immunoSEQ multiplex PCR; TCRdb stores in-frame clones only, minus some. The data contain 150,000 to 200,000 clones, around 82% of them seen just once; the ten biggest clones take up around 7%. Sequenced material: peripheral blood. The receptors stem from a woman aged 40-49 years with COVID-19, enrolled during active disease.

This clone was recorded once. CDR3 nucleotide sequence: TGTGCCACCAGTGATGTGGACAGATACTCCTACAATGAGCAGTTCTTC. The encoded protein is CATSDVDRYSYNEQFF. This sequence joins TRBV24-1 and TRBJ2-1, with a weak D call TRBD1 (6 bases). There are 16 residues in the CDR3. Per the germline V gene, CDR1 is KGHDR and CDR2 is SFDVKD. V lost 3 bases to trimming and J lost 0 bases, with 11 bases between them.

CDR3 residues: CASSQTLTQDKYNEQFF. CDR3 DNA sequence: TGTGCCAGCTCACAAACCCTTACACAGGATAAATACAATGAGCAGTTCTTC. This chain uses TRBV18 with TRBJ2-1; D possibly corresponds to TRBD1 (5 bases). The V gene's germline CDR1 is KGHSH and CDR2 LQKENI. This CDR3 is built from 17 residues. Trimming took 4 bases from V and 4 from J, leaving 20 bases between them.

This clone was observed a handful of times. The CDR3 loop is CASRDASGLDTQYF. The CDR3, as DNA: TGTGCCAGCAGGGACGCGTCAGGGTTAGATACGCAGTATTTT. The V gene is TRBV6-5, the J gene TRBJ2-3; maybe TRBD1 (5 bases). Germline loops: CDR1 MNHEY, CDR2 SVGAGI. The V end lost 6 bases, the J end lost 5 bases, and 15 bases lay between the germline ends. The CDR3 is 14 amino acids.

This clone has a single count. V is TRBV6-6 and J is TRBJ1-1; D gene unclear. The CDR3 covers 12 residues. In germline, CDR1 is MNHNY, CDR2 SVGAGI (reference sequence). Trimming removed 6 bases at V and 3 bases at J, with 8 bases between. CDR3 DNA: TGTGCCAGCAGACCCTATGACACTGAAGCTTTCTTT. It encodes CASRPYDTEAFF.

The chain has TRBV5-1 and TRBJ2-5; 12 bases are a match to TRBD2. Germline values: CDR1 SGHRS, CDR2 YFSETQ. CDR3 size: 15 residues. The V segment lost 4 bases and the J segment 0 bases; nucleotides outside the gene matches: 1. The CDR3, as DNA: TGCGCCAGCAGCCGGACTAGCGGGAACCAAGAGACCCAGTACTTC. It translates to CASSRTSGNQETQYF.

As DNA, the CDR3 is TGCGCCAGCAGCGGCCAGGGCGGCAATCAGCCCCAGCATTTT. This encodes CASSGQGGNQPQHF. V gene TRBV5-1 combines with J gene TRBJ1-5, with D perhaps matching TRBD1 (5 bases). Germline V gene sequence: CDR1 SGHRS, CDR2 YFSETQ. V was clipped by 4 bases and J by 2 bases, with 10 bases between them. CDR3 size: 14 residues.

CDR3: CASRDRVSPLHF. For the CDR3, the DNA is TGTGCCAGTAGGGATCGGGTATCACCCCTCCACTTT. The V and J genes are TRBV19 and TRBJ1-6; no firm D call. CDR1 and CDR2 from the germline V gene are LNHDA and SQIVND (reference sequence). The CDR3 contains 12 residues. V was trimmed by 6 bases and J by 10 bases, leaving 10 bases between them.

The rearrangement joins TRBV19 to TRBJ1-1; no firm D call. V lost 6 bases to trimming and J lost 8 bases, with 4 bases between them. Germline-derived CDR1 and CDR2 are LNHDA and SQIVND (reference sequence). The CDR3 runs 9 residues. Here the CDR3 reads CASRQEAFF. CDR3 DNA sequence: TGTGCCAGTAGACAGGAAGCTTTCTTT.

This chain links TRBV4-1 with TRBJ2-3, with 8 bases fitting TRBD1. Germline values: CDR1 MGHRA, CDR2 YSYEKL. J gave up 7 bases and V 3 bases, and 15 bases lay outside the gene matches. CDR3 length equals 17 residues. This CDR3 is CASSQGWVPGGGYTQYF. CDR3 in DNA: TGCGCCAGCAGCCAGGGTTGGGTTCCAGGGGGCGGATATACGCAGTATTTT.

The chain employs TRBV5-6 and TRBJ2-5; the match to TRBD1 covers 8 bases. V trimming: 4 bases; J trimming: 4 bases; junction bases outside the gene matches: 6. Germline assignment: CDR1 SGHDT and CDR2 YYEEEE. The CDR3 length is 14 residues. CDR3 sequence: CASSQDRELETQYF. For the CDR3, the DNA is TGTGCCAGCAGCCAGGACAGGGAACTAGAGACCCAGTACTTC.

The rearrangement links TRBV30 to TRBJ2-3; possible D gene TRBD2, 6 bases. CDR3 length equals 15 residues. From germline, CDR1 is GTSNPN and CDR2 SVGIG (reference sequence). Trimming removed 2 bases from V and 1 base from J, with 13 bases in between. The CDR3 bases are TGTGCCTGGAGTAGAGGCGGGGTGGGCACAGATACGCAGTATTTT. It specifies CAWSRGGVGTDTQYF. The full variable domain, in which reference TRBV30 and TRBJ2-3 provide the parts outside the CDR3, is SQTIHQWPATLVQPVGSPLSLECTVEGTSNPNLYWYRQAAGRGLQLLFYSVGIGQISSEVPQNLSASRPQDRQFILSSKKLLLSDSGFYLCAWSRGGVGTDTQYFGPGTRLTVL.

About this clone: Other DNA sequences in the sample encode the same CDR3. This chain links TRBV7-2 with TRBJ2-5, with D possibly matching TRBD1 (5 bases). V lost 5 bases and J 4 bases, leaving 11 bases between the germline ends. The germline V gene has CDR1 SGHTA and CDR2 FQGNSA. The CDR3 extends over 13 amino acids. CDR3 in amino acids: CASSQGAGETQYF. DNA for the CDR3: TGTGCCAGCAGCCAAGGGGCAGGAGAGACCCAGTACTTC.

The chain combines TRBV7-8 with TRBJ1-5, with 9 bases lining up with TRBD1. V lost 0 bases, J lost 4 bases, and 4 bases stayed unmatched. Germline V gene lookup returns CDR1 SGHVS and CDR2 FQNEAQ. The CDR3 covers 16 residues. In nucleotides, the CDR3 is TGTGCCAGCAGCTTAGCTGGTGGACAGGGGAATCAGCCCCAGCATTTT. Translated: CASSLAGGQGNQPQHF. The whole variable domain, filled in from reference TRBV7-8 and TRBJ1-5, reads GAGVSQSPRYKVAKRGQDVALRCDPISGHVSLFWYQQALGQGPEFLTYFQNEAQLDKSGLPSDRFFAERPEGSVSTLKIQRTQQEDSAVYLCASSLAGGQGNQPQHFGDGTRLSIL.

The chain joins TRBV2 to TRBJ2-1, with a tentative D call TRBD2 (5 bases). The CDR3 extends over 14 amino acids. V shed 2 bases and J shed 6 bases, with 11 bases lying between them. Germline CDR1 reads SNHLY; CDR2 reads FYNNEI. The CDR3 sequence: CASSEQARVNEQFF. The CDR3 bases are TGTGCCAGCAGTGAACAAGCGAGGGTCAATGAGCAGTTCTTC.

The chain employs TRBV7-9 and TRBJ2-7; 7 bases map to TRBD2. The CDR3 spans 13 residues. The J segment lost 3 bases and the V segment lost 7 bases, leaving 6 bases of the junction unmatched. Looked up from germline, CDR1 is SEHNR and CDR2 is FQNEAQ (reference sequence). The CDR3 spells CASTSGLNYEQYF. As DNA, the CDR3 is TGTGCCAGCACCTCGGGACTAAACTACGAGCAGTACTTC.

The V and J genes are TRBV9 and TRBJ2-1; tentatively, D is TRBD2 (6 bases). Germline values: CDR1 SGDLS, CDR2 YYNGEE. The CDR3 is made up of 12 amino acids. Trimming took 7 bases from V and 8 from J, leaving 13 bases between them. CDR3 loop: CASSPSDYEQFF. Written as DNA, the CDR3 is TGTGCCAGCTCTCCTAGCGATTATGAGCAGTTCTTC.

V usage is TRBV29-1 and J usage is TRBJ2-3; 8 nucleotides match TRBD2. This CDR3 has 13 residues. J gave up 0 bases and V 4 bases, and 0 bases lay outside the gene matches. Germline assignment: CDR1 SQVTM and CDR2 ANQGSEA. The CDR3 reads CSVGGGSTDTQYF. For the CDR3, the DNA is TGCAGCGTTGGCGGGGGGAGCACAGATACGCAGTATTTT.

The V gene is TRBV10-1, the J gene TRBJ2-2; D gene ambiguous. CDR1 and CDR2 (germline): WNHNN, SYGVQD (reference sequence). V was pared by 7 bases and J by 8 bases, with 11 bases between. This CDR3 spans 12 amino acids. The chain's CDR3 is CASTDQAGELFF. CDR3 nucleotide sequence: TGCGCCAGCACAGACCAGGCTGGGGAGCTGTTTTTT.

This chain uses TRBV3-1 (or the pseudogene TRBV3-2) with TRBJ2-1; D is uncertain. Trimming left V 2 bases short and J 5 bases short, with 4 bases between. Looked up from germline, CDR1 is LGHDT and CDR2 is YNNKEL (reference sequence). The CDR3 spans 12 residues. The CDR3 DNA follows: TGTGCCAGCAGCCAAATAGACAATGAGCAGTTCTTC. Its protein is CASSQIDNEQFF.

The chain combines TRBV29-1 with TRBJ1-2; D call uncertain. Germline V gives CDR1 SQVTM, CDR2 ANQGSEA. Trimming stripped 6 bases from V and 2 bases from J, with 19 bases between. The CDR3 is 15 amino acids. Here the CDR3 reads CSVGSLREPNYGYTF. As DNA, the CDR3 is TGCAGCGTAGGGTCGTTAAGGGAGCCCAACTATGGCTACACCTTC.

In its sample, this clone was seen once. The chain couples TRBV4-2 to TRBJ2-1; 10 bases map to TRBD2. J lost 8 bases, V lost 1 base, and 8 bases had no gene match. Per germline, CDR1 LGHNA and CDR2 YNFKEQ. The CDR3 sequence is 16 residues long. The CDR3 sequence is CASSQVASGGGDEQFF. CDR3 nucleotides: TGTGCCAGCAGCCAAGTAGCTAGCGGGGGTGGGGATGAGCAGTTCTTC.

The chain couples TRBV14 to TRBJ2-5; D not resolved. The CDR3 consists of 12 residues. V gave up 8 bases and J gave up 2 bases, with 9 bases separating them. Germline V CDR1 and CDR2: SGHDN, FVKESK. CDR3 loop: CASSRSQETQYF. The CDR3 DNA reads TGTGCCAGCTCCCGGTCGCAAGAGACCCAGTACTTC.

The chain joins TRBV9 to TRBJ1-4; no clear D. Germline V gene lookup returns CDR1 SGDLS and CDR2 YYNGEE. Between the trimmed V and J ends, which lost 1 base and 6 bases, there was a span of 10 bases. This CDR3 region has 14 residues. As DNA, the CDR3 is TGTGCCAGCAGCGTACGGGGTACTGATGAAAAACTGTTTTTT. This codes for CASSVRGTDEKLFF.

The genes are TRBV6-1 and TRBJ2-7; 13 nucleotides match TRBD2. Germline assignment: CDR1 MNHNS and CDR2 SASEGT. This CDR3 contains 13 residues. Germline trimming cut 7 bases from V and 6 bases from J; bases unmatched to any gene: 3. DNA for the CDR3: TGTGCCAGCATTGGACTAGCGGGAGCCGAGCAGTACTTC. Translated: CASIGLAGAEQYF.

Concerning this clone itself: The sample carries other DNA sequences with the same CDR3. This chain uses TRBV27 with TRBJ1-5, with no clear D. This CDR3 spans 15 amino acids. Trimming pared 2 bases from V and 4 bases from J, leaving 12 bases between. Germline V gene data show CDR1 as MNHEY and CDR2 as SMNVEV (reference sequence). The CDR3 nucleotides read TGTGCCAGCAGTTTAGGAGGATTCGGTAATCAGCCCCAGCATTTT. This gives the protein CASSLGGFGNQPQHF.

The V gene is TRBV7-3, the J gene TRBJ2-1; weak D call: TRBD1 (6 bases). CDR1 is SGHTA, CDR2 FQGTGA, per germline. The CDR3 length is 13 residues. Trimming took 5 bases from V and 5 from J, leaving 10 bases between them. This CDR3 is CASSTRQDNEQFF. Here the CDR3 DNA reads TGTGCCAGCAGCACCCGACAGGACAATGAGCAGTTCTTC.

The chain uses TRBV6-6 and TRBJ2-1, with a possible D match to TRBD1 (5 bases). Germline loops: CDR1 MNHNY, CDR2 SVGAGI (reference sequence). Trimming cost V 5 bases and J 5 bases, with 22 bases left between them. This CDR3 comprises 17 residues. The CDR3 DNA follows: TGTGCCAGCAGTCCGAGAATCTGGGGAAGGACAAACAATGAGCAGTTCTTC. This translates into CASSPRIWGRTNNEQFF.